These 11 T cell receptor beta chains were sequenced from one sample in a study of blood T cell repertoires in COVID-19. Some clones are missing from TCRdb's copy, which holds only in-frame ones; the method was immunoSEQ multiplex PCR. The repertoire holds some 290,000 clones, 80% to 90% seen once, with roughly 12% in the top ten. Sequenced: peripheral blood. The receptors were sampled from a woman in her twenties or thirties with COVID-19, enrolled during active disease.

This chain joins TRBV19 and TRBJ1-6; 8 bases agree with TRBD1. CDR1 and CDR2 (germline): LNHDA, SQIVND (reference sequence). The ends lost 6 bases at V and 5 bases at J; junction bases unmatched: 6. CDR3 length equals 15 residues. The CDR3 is CASSSGTGDNSPLHF. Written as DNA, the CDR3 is TGTGCCAGTAGCTCCGGGACAGGCGATAATTCACCCCTCCACTTT.

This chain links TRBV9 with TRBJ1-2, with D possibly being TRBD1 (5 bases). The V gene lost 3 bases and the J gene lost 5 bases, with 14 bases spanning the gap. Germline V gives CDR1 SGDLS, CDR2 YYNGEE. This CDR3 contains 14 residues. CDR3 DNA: TGTGCCAGCAGCGCACGGAAGGGGCTGTATGGCTACACCTTC. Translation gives CASSARKGLYGYTF.

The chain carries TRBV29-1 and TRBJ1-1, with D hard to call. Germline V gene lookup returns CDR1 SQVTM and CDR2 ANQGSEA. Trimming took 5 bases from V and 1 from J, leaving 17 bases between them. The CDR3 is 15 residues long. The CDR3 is CSVIRSTVKNTEAFF. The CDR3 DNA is TGCAGCGTTATACGGTCCACGGTAAAGAACACTGAAGCTTTCTTT.

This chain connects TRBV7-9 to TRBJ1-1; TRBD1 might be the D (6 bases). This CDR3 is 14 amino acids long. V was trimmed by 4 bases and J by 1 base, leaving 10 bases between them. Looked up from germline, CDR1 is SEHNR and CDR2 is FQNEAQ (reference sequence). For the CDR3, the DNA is TGTGCCAGCAGCTCCTCGGGACAGAACACTGAAGCTTTCTTT. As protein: CASSSSGQNTEAFF.

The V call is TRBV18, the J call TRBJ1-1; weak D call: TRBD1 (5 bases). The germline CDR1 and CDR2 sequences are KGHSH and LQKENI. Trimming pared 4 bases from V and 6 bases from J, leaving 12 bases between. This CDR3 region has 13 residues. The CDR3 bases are TGTGCCAGCTCACGCGCGGGGCGCGCTGAAGCTTTCTTT. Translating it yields CASSRAGRAEAFF.

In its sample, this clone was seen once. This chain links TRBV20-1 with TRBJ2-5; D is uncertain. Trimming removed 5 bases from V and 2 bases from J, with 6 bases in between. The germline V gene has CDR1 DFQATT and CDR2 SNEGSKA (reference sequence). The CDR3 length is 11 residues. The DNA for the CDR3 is TGCAGTGCTTTCCGGCAAGAGACCCAGTACTTC. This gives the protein CSAFRQETQYF.

The CDR3 region is CAISVQGHEQYF. In DNA, the CDR3 is TGTGCCATCAGCGTACAGGGTCACGAGCAGTACTTC. V is TRBV10-3 and J is TRBJ2-7, with D maybe TRBD1 (6 bases). Per germline, CDR1 ENHRY and CDR2 SYGVKD. The CDR3 has 12 residues. With 6 bases removed from V and 5 bases from J, the gap between germline ends came to 11 bases.

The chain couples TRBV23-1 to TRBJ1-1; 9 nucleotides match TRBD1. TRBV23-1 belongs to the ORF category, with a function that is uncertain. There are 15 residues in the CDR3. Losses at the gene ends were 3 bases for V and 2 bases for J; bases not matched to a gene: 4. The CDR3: CASSHLDRGNTEAFF. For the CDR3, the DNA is TGCGCCAGCAGTCATTTGGACAGGGGCAACACTGAAGCTTTCTTT.

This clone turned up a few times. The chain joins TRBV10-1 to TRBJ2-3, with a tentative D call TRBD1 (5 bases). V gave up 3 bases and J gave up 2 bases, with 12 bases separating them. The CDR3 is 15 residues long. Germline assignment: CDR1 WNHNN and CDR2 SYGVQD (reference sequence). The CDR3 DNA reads TGCGCCAGCAGTGATGACAGCCCGAACACAGATACGCAGTATTTT. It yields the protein CASSDDSPNTDTQYF.

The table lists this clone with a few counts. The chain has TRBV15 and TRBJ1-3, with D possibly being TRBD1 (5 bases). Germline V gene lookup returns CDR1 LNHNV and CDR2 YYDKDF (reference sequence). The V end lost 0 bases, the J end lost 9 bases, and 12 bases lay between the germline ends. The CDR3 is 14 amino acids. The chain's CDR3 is CATSRDKTASTIYF. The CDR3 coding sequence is TGTGCCACCAGCAGAGATAAGACAGCTAGCACCATATATTTT.

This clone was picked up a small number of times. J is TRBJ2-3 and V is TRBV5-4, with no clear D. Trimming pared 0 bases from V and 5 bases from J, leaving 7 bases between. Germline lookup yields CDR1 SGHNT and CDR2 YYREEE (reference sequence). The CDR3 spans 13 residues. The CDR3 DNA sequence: TGTGCCAGCAGCTTGGACCGAGGAGATACGCAGTATTTT. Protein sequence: CASSLDRGDTQYF.